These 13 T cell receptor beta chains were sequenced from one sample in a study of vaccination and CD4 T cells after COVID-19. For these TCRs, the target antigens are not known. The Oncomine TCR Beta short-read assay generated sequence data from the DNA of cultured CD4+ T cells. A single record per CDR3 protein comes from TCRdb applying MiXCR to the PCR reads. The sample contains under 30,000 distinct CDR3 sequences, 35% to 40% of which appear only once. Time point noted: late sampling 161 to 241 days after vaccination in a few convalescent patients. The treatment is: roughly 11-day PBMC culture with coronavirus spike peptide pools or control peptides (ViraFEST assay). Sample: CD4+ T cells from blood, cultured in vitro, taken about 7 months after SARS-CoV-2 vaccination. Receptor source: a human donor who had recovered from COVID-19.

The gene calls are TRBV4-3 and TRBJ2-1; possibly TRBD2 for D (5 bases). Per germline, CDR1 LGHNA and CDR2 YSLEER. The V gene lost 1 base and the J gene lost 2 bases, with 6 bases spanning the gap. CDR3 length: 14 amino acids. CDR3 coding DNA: TGCGCCAGCAGCCAAGGACTAACCTACAATGAGCAGTTCTTC. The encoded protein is CASSQGLTYNEQFF.

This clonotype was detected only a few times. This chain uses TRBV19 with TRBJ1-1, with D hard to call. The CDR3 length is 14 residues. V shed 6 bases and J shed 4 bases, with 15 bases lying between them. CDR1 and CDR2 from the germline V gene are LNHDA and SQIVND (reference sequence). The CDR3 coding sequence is TGTGCCAGTAGGATTATCGGTGGGAGCACTGAAGCTTTCTTT. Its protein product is CASRIIGGSTEAFF. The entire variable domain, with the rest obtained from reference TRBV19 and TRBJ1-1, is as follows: DGGITQSPKYLFRKEGQNVTLSCEQNLNHDAMYWYRQDPGQGLRLIYYSQIVNDFQKGDIAEGYSVSREKKESFPLTVTSAQKNPTAFYLCASRIIGGSTEAFFGQGTRLTVV.

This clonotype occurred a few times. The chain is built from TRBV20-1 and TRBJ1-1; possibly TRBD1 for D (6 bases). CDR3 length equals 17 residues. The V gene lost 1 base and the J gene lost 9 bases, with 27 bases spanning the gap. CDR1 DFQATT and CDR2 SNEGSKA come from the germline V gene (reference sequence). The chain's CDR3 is CSARVLGTGGPKDQAFF. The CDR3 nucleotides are TGCAGTGCTAGAGTATTGGGAACTGGGGGGCCTAAAGATCAAGCTTTCTTT.

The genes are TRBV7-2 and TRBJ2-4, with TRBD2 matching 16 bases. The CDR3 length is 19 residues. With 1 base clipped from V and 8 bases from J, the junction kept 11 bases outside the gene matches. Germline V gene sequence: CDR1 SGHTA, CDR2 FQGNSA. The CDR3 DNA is TGTGCCAGCAGCTTAGAGCTGGGACTAGCGGGAGGGCCTCTTTACATTCAGTACTTC. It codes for CASSLELGLAGGPLYIQYF.

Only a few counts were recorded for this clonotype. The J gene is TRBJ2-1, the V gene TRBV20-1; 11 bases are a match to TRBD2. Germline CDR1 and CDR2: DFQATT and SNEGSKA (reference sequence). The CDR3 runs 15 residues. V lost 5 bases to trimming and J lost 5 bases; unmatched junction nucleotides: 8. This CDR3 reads CSAPTGLAEDNEQFF. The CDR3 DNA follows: TGCAGTGCTCCTACGGGACTAGCGGAAGACAATGAGCAGTTCTTC.

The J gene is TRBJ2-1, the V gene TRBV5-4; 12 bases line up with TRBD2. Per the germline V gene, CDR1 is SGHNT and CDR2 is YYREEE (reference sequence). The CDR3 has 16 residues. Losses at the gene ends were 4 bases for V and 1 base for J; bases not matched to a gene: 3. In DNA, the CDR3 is TGTGCCAGCAGCGGGACTAGCGGGTTTTCCTACAATGAGCAGTTCTTC. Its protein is CASSGTSGFSYNEQFF.

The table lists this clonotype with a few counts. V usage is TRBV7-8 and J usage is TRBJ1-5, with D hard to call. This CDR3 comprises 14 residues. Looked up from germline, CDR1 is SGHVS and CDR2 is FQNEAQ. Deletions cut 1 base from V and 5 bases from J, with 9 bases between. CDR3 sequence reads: CASSLGGNHQPQHF. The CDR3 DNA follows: TGTGCCAGCAGCTTAGGGGGAAACCATCAGCCCCAGCATTTT. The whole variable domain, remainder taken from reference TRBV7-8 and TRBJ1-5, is GAGVSQSPRYKVAKRGQDVALRCDPISGHVSLFWYQQALGQGPEFLTYFQNEAQLDKSGLPSDRFFAERPEGSVSTLKIQRTQQEDSAVYLCASSLGGNHQPQHFGDGTRLSIL.

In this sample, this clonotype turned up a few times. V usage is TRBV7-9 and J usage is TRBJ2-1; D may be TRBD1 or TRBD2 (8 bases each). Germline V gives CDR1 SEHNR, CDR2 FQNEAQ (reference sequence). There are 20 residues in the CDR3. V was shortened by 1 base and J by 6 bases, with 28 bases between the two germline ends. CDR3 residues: CASSLGGRGRVSGNTNEQFF. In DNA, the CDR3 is TGTGCCAGCAGCTTAGGAGGCAGGGGGCGGGTTAGCGGGAATACCAATGAGCAGTTCTTC. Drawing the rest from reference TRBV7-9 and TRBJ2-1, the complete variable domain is DTGVSQNPRHKITKRGQNVTFRCDPISEHNRLYWYRQTLGQGPEFLTYFQNEAQLEKSRLLSDRFSAERPKGSFSTLEIQRTEQGDSAMYLCASSLGGRGRVSGNTNEQFFGPGTRLTVL.

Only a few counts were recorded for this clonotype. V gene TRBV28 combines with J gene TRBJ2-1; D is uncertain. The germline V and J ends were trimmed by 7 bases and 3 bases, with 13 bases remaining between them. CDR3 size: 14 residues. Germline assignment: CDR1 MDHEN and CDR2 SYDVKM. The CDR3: CASTPQDHYNEQFF. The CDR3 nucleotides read TGTGCCAGCACCCCCCAGGACCACTACAATGAGCAGTTCTTC. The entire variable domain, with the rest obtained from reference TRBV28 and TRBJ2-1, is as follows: DVKVTQSSRYLVKRTGEKVFLECVQDMDHENMFWYRQDPGLGLRLIYFSYDVKMKEKGDIPEGYSVSREKKERFSLILESASTNQTSMYLCASTPQDHYNEQFFGPGTRLTVL.

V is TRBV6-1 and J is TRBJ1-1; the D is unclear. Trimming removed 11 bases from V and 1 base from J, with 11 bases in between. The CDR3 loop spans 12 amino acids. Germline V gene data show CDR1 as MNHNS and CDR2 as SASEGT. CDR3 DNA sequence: TGTGCCTCCAGAGGAGGGAACACTGAAGCTTTCTTT. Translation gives CASRGGNTEAFF.

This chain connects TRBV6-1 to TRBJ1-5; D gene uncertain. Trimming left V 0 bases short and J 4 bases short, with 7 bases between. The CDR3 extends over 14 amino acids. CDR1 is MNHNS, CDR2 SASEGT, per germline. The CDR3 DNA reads TGTGCCAGCAGTGAAGCGGCGGTTAATCAGCCCCAGCATTTT. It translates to CASSEAAVNQPQHF.

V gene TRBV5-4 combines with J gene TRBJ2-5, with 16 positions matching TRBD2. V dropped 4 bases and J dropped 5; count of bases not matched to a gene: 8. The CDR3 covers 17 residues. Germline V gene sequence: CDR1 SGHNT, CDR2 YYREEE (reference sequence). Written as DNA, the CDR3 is TGTGCCAGCAGCGGGGGACTAGCGGGAGGGCCGGGTGAGACCCAGTACTTC. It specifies CASSGGLAGGPGETQYF.

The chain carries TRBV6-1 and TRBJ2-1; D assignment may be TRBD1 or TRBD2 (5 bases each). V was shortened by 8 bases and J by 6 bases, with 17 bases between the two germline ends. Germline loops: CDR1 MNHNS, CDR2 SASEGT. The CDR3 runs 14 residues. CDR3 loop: CASLGVLAVNEQFF. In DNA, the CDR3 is TGTGCCAGCCTGGGGGTCCTAGCCGTCAATGAGCAGTTCTTC.